This TCR beta chain was captured by sequencing in a study of T cell responses to AZD1222 COVID-19 vaccine. Details on this clone: No antigen is known for it.

Study conclusions and caveats: Reportedly, nearly half the spike-specific TCRs target unmutated variant regions. Sampling that yielded the repertoires occurred only after the peak T cell response.

The method was immunoSEQ multiplex PCR; TCRdb's version includes in-frame clones alone and lacks a portion of them. Of 210,000 or so clones detected, under 95% appear once; the ten largest clones hold 1%. Trimming cost V 0 bases and J 5 bases; bases outside gene matches: 3. Per germline, CDR1 SGHTA and CDR2 FQGTGA. CDR3 length: 15 amino acids. This clonotype was obtained from an adult in good health. The sequencing used peripheral blood, collected on day 0 of MenACWY control vaccination. The rearrangement joins TRBV7-3 to TRBJ1-1; 10 nucleotides line up with TRBD1. The DNA for the CDR3 is TGTGCCAGCAGCTTAACTTGGACAGGGGGGACTGAAGCTTTCTTT. This encodes CASSLTWTGGTEAFF.